This T cell receptor beta chain appears in the sequencing data of a study of beta chain features in type 1 diabetes listed by TCRdb under 2018. About the study as a whole: No differences in mean age, gender distribution, total cell number or subset yield were found between patients and healthy donors. Across all samples, some 99 million sorted cells were examined, and cell number per subset correlated strongly with RNA yield. In the study, TCRB repertoires of sorted circulating CD4+ T cell subsets from recently diagnosed type 1 diabetes patients were compared with those of matched healthy donors. Naive and central memory subsets were obtained from all 28 donors, but regulatory and stem cell-like memory subsets were isolated from only 8 patients and roughly 8 healthy donors.

Beyond this particular receptor, the publication reports: Sequencing cDNA rather than genomic DNA could over-represent highly expressing activated cells, although activation and CD3 levels did not differ between groups. The naive, central memory and regulatory TCRB repertoires appeared to resemble one another more closely among patients than among healthy donors. Only small numbers of individuals were included in the HLA sub-analyses, which left unresolved whether HLA type had any influence on TCRB rearrangement. PCR may preferentially amplify shorter templates, but because patient and control samples were amplified and corrected together, any resulting skew would affect both groups equally. In all four CD4+ subsets, TCRB CDR3 length was moderately but significantly shorter in type 1 diabetes patients. Fewer insertions and more nucleotide deletions at VDJ recombination sites were observed in patients with type 1 diabetes, implying thymic rearrangement abnormalities.

The High Capacity cDNA Reverse Transcription Kit was used to reverse transcribe all of the isolated RNA, meaning that expressed TCRB transcripts were what got sequenced. Naive, central memory and regulatory T cell samples underwent deep immunoSEQ sequencing, averaging approximately 3.3 million total reads per sample. Sorted cells were lysed in RLT buffer, and RNA was extracted using DNase-treated RNeasy Micro or Mini kits according to cell number. Each cell subset was processed separately to prevent cross-contamination, with patient and healthy donor samples processed together. TCRB sequences were amplified from cDNA with the immunoSEQ multiplex PCR, producing 87-bp fragments spanning the CDR3 region. Sequencing of the amplicons was performed on the Illumina HiSeq platform. As for the authors' bioinformatics: Synthetic template baselines were used to correct PCR bias computationally, reads within Hamming distance 2 were collapsed, and singletons that could not be merged were discarded. Reads were aligned against IMGT to assign V, D and J genes, CDR3 length and insertions or deletions at six rearrangement sites. Within each subset, clonotype counts were normalized to the number of sorted cells before true diversity and Gini coefficients were calculated with the tcR R package. Repertoire sharing was quantified using the overlap coefficient calculated on TCRB nucleotide sequences. Out-of-frame TCRB sequences from naive cells were analyzed to stand in for the pre-selection repertoire. This is the immuneACCESS table as TCRdb keeps it, with only in-frame sequences that have V and J called. A part of the clones is gone; compared with another copy, unresolved V genes explain less than half, and the rest is unexplained. V, J and clone size are those of that table, while D and trimming were read from the DNA. Within this sample are hundreds of thousands of clones, with roughly 13% of them counted one time only. 0.022% of the sample comes from the top ten.

This clone was seen a few times. Its target antigen remains unknown. One base away there is no much larger clone; base qualities are not given. There are 13 amino acids in the CDR3, from cysteine to phenylalanine inclusive. The entry retains the CDR3 DNA only, 39 bases that are in frame from base 1. As encoded in the germline V gene (reference sequence), CDR1 is MNHNY while CDR2 is SVGAGI. V was cut back by 6 bases and J by 4 bases, leaving a gap of 10 bases between them. Each donor gave one peripheral blood draw, approximately 110 mL on average, collected into heparinised tubes. A BD FACSAria II and a panel including CD45RO, CCR7, CD25, CD127, CD95 and CD27 were used to sort naive, central memory, regulatory and stem cell-like memory CD4+ T cells. A purity above 98% was achieved for all sorted populations. PBMCs were isolated right away by Lymphoprep density gradient centrifugation and were stained directly, without culture. Samples were stained and sorted in pairs, with one healthy donor and one patient per experiment, so that batch effects were minimized.

The receptor's source is a man aged 18 to 30 with type 1 diabetes. The sequenced sample consisted of naive CD4+ T cells from blood. Read against the paper, the sample's cell subset or site label means: true naive CD4+ T cells. The chain employs TRBV6-6 and TRBJ2-1; the D gene is not confidently resolved. The CDR3 reads as follows: CASRSSSYNEQFF. The nucleotide sequence reads as follows: TGTGCCAGCAGGTCCTCAAGTTACAATGAGCAGTTCTTC.